Following are 29 T cell receptor beta chains from one sample sequenced in a study of control samples from healthy donors and cancer patients (dated by TCRdb to about 2020). Libraries were made using the immunoSEQ multiplex PCR assay. TCRdb took this table from immuneACCESS and kept in-frame rearrangements with V and J called. Such tables lack part of the clones; where checked against another copy, unresolved V genes explain under half of the gap, and the rest is unexplained. This sample holds approximately 69,000 clones; around 90% were observed only once. The ten biggest clones cover 5% to 6.5% of the sample. The sequenced material came from PBMCs. Source of these receptors: a man between 60 and 70 years old with colorectal cancer.

CDR3 nucleotide sequence: TGCGCCAGCAGCTTGACCGGGACAGGGGGCTTCCATGGCTACACCTTC. Residues: CASSLTGTGGFHGYTF. The chain recombines TRBV5-1 with TRBJ1-2; TRBD1 matches at 12 bases. J was trimmed by 6 bases and V by 1 base; bases with no gene match: 7. The CDR3 extends over 16 amino acids. The V gene's germline CDR1 is SGHRS and CDR2 YFSETQ.

Only a few counts were recorded for this clone. The chain is built from TRBV19 and TRBJ2-2; 8 nucleotides agree with TRBD1. The ends lost 6 bases at V and 4 bases at J; junction bases unmatched: 7. CDR1 and CDR2 (germline): LNHDA, SQIVND (reference sequence). This CDR3 is 15 amino acids long. CDR3 residues: CASRPDRGATGELFF. CDR3 sequence (DNA): TGTGCCAGTAGACCCGACAGGGGCGCCACCGGGGAGCTGTTTTTT.

This chain joins TRBV30 and TRBJ1-5, with a weak D call TRBD1 (6 bases). Germline CDR1 reads GTSNPN; CDR2 reads SVGIG (reference sequence). V lost 5 bases and J 4 bases, leaving 18 bases between the germline ends. The CDR3 runs to 15 residues. This CDR3 is CAWAGPGGTNQPQHF. CDR3 DNA: TGTGCCTGGGCTGGGCCGGGGGGCACAAATCAGCCCCAGCATTTT.

The chain carries TRBV6-2 or TRBV6-3 and TRBJ1-5; D ambiguous. CDR1 and CDR2 from the germline V gene are MNHEY and SVGEGT. The CDR3 is made up of 16 amino acids. V was trimmed by 6 bases and J by 4 bases, leaving 19 bases between them. The CDR3 DNA follows: TGTGCCAGCAGCCCCATAGGTGGCAGCTTGAATCAGCCCCAGCATTTT. It specifies CASSPIGGSLNQPQHF.

This clone came up a few times. The V call is TRBV14, the J call TRBJ1-6; D is possibly TRBD1 (5 bases). The CDR3 runs 14 residues. With 5 bases removed from V and 9 bases from J, the gap between germline ends came to 14 bases. Germline values: CDR1 SGHDN, CDR2 FVKESK. The DNA for the CDR3 is TGTGCCAGCAGCAGGGACTCTGGGGGTTCACCCCTCCACTTT. Protein sequence: CASSRDSGGSPLHF.

This clone was recorded once. The V call is TRBV9, the J call TRBJ2-5; the D is unclear. The CDR3 consists of 13 residues. Per germline, CDR1 SGDLS and CDR2 YYNGEE. V was clipped by 2 bases and J by 5 bases, with 10 bases between them. The CDR3 region has the DNA TGTGCCAGCAGCGTGGATGAGACGGAGACCCAGTACTTC. Its translation: CASSVDETETQYF.

This chain uses TRBV4-1 with TRBJ2-1; 8 positions match TRBD1. J gave up 8 bases and V 6 bases, and 6 bases lay outside the gene matches. The CDR3 runs 13 residues. Germline V lookup: CDR1 MGHRA, CDR2 YSYEKL. Here the CDR3 reads CASRRTGSDEQFF. The CDR3 coding sequence is TGCGCCAGCAGGAGGACAGGGAGCGATGAGCAGTTCTTC.

This clone was counted a few times. The chain links TRBV11-2 to TRBJ1-3; a weak D match, TRBD1 (6 bases). V gave up 5 bases and J gave up 2 bases, with 10 bases separating them. CDR1 is SGHAT, CDR2 FQNNGV, per germline. This CDR3 contains 14 residues. The chain's CDR3 is CASSLGGAGNTIYF. The DNA for the CDR3 is TGTGCCAGCAGCCTAGGGGGTGCTGGAAACACCATATATTTT.

The chain employs TRBV5-4 and TRBJ2-7, with D hard to call. The CDR3 totals 13 residues. CDR1 SGHNT and CDR2 YYREEE come from the germline V gene (reference sequence). Trimming pared 2 bases from V and 2 bases from J, leaving 8 bases between. In DNA form, the CDR3 reads TGTGCCAGCAGCTTCTCCGGTGCCTACGAGCAGTACTTC. Protein product: CASSFSGAYEQYF.

The CDR3 DNA follows: TGTGCCAGCAGCGCGCAGGGGGCGGAGTACTTC. Translated, it gives CASSAQGAEYF. V is TRBV7-9 and J is TRBJ2-7, with 8 bases that match TRBD1. Unmatched junction bases numbered 5, after V lost 5 bases and J lost 11 bases. From germline, CDR1 is SEHNR and CDR2 FQNEAQ (reference sequence). CDR3 length: 11 amino acids.

The J gene is TRBJ2-3, the V gene TRBV11-2, with 7 bases matching TRBD2. V was clipped by 5 bases and J by 10 bases; unmatched bases: 6. In germline, CDR1 is SGHAT, CDR2 FQNNGV. The CDR3 consists of 12 residues. CDR3 DNA: TGTGCCAGCAGCCCTCGGCTAGCGGCGCAGTATTTT. Its translation: CASSPRLAAQYF.

The CDR3 DNA reads as TGTGCCAGTAGTAAATGGGATGGGAACGAGCAGTACTTC. It yields the protein CASSKWDGNEQYF. The rearrangement links TRBV19 to TRBJ2-7; D unclear. Germline assignment: CDR1 LNHDA and CDR2 SQIVND (reference sequence). The CDR3 totals 13 residues. The germline V and J ends were trimmed by 4 bases and 5 bases, with 12 bases remaining between them.

The chain has TRBV5-1 and TRBJ2-5; 8 positions agree with TRBD2. Germline CDR1 SGHRS, CDR2 YFSETQ. The length of the CDR3 is 15 residues. Unmatched junction bases numbered 11, after V lost 7 bases and J lost 3 bases. The CDR3 nucleotides are TGCGCCAGCGCGCTGGGACTAGTAGAGGAAGAGACCCAGTACTTC. This sequence encodes CASALGLVEEETQYF.

The chain links TRBV19 to TRBJ1-2, with TRBD1 identical over 8 bases. Germline V gene lookup returns CDR1 LNHDA and CDR2 SQIVND (reference sequence). V dropped 4 bases and J dropped 4; count of bases not matched to a gene: 2. The CDR3 runs 13 residues. The CDR3 loop is CASSTGTGYGYTF. The CDR3 coding sequence is TGTGCCAGTAGTACCGGGACAGGCTATGGCTACACCTTC.

Comment on this clone: The junction departs from the called germline gene at one end, perhaps through a read error. The chain links TRBV20-1 to TRBJ2-3; 7 bases agree with TRBD2. The length of the CDR3 is 11 residues. CDR1 is DFQATT, CDR2 SNEGSKA, per germline (reference sequence). This CDR3 reads CSARGSGEGHF. CDR3 nucleotide sequence: TGCAGTGCTAGAGGGTCCGGGGAGGGGCATTTT.

The J gene is TRBJ2-5, the V gene TRBV4-1; 10 bases are shared with TRBD2. CDR3 length equals 17 residues. V was clipped by 4 bases and J by 2 bases; unmatched bases: 10. CDR1 MGHRA and CDR2 YSYEKL come from the germline V gene. CDR3 sequence reads: CASSPGASGGAQETQYF. Written as DNA, the CDR3 is TGCGCCAGCAGCCCGGGGGCCAGCGGGGGGGCTCAAGAGACCCAGTACTTC.

The gene calls are TRBV5-6 and TRBJ2-7; D possibly uses TRBD1 or TRBD2 (5 bases each). Germline V lookup: CDR1 SGHDT, CDR2 YYEEEE. V gave up 1 base and J gave up 6 bases, with 11 bases separating them. This CDR3 is built from 13 residues. The DNA for the CDR3 is TGTGCCAGCAGCTTGCCCGACAGCGGCGAGCAGTACTTC. It is translated as CASSLPDSGEQYF.

The chain employs TRBV2 and TRBJ1-3; the D is unclear. Germline V gene lookup returns CDR1 SNHLY and CDR2 FYNNEI. The CDR3 runs 14 residues. The ends were cut back, 3 bases at V and 0 bases at J, with 6 bases in the middle. CDR3 loop: CASSEGGSGNTIYF. CDR3 DNA sequence: TGTGCCAGCAGTGAGGGAGGCTCTGGAAACACCATATATTTT.

This clone has a single count. V and J are TRBV5-6 and TRBJ1-3; D gene ambiguous. The V gene lost 1 base and the J gene lost 0 bases, with 8 bases spanning the gap. The length of the CDR3 is 15 residues. Germline assignment: CDR1 SGHDT and CDR2 YYEEEE. The DNA of the CDR3 is TGTGCCAGCAGCTTGAAAACCAGCTCTGGAAACACCATATATTTT. Its protein product is CASSLKTSSGNTIYF. The full variable domain, its missing parts supplied by reference TRBV5-6 and TRBJ1-3, is DAGVTQSPTHLIKTRGQQVTLRCSPKSGHDTVSWYQQALGQGPQFIFQYYEEEERQRGNFPDRFSGHQFPNYSSELNVNALLLGDSALYLCASSLKTSSGNTIYFGEGSWLTVV.

This chain joins TRBV3-1 (or the pseudogene TRBV3-2) and TRBJ2-4; 9 bases agree with TRBD2. The trim removed 3 bases at V and 3 bases at J, leaving 9 bases unmatched. This CDR3 is built from 17 residues. Germline V gene lookup returns CDR1 LGHDT and CDR2 YNNKEL (reference sequence). CDR3 nucleotide sequence: TGTGCCAGCAGCCAGGCTGCGGGGGGGCGAGTCAAAAACATTCAGTACTTC. Translation: CASSQAAGGRVKNIQYF.

The rearrangement links TRBV6-6 to TRBJ1-3; D not certain. CDR1 is MNHNY, CDR2 SVGAGI, per germline (reference sequence). The CDR3 totals 13 residues. Trimming removed 7 bases from V and 1 base from J, with 8 bases in between. The CDR3 DNA reads TGTGCCAGCACCCCCGGGTCTGGAAACACCATATATTTT. Its translation is CASTPGSGNTIYF.

CDR3 loop: CASSPTGTYGYTF. In DNA, the CDR3 is TGTGCCAGCAGTCCGACAGGGACCTATGGCTACACCTTC. V usage is TRBV28 and J usage is TRBJ1-2, with 7 bases lining up with TRBD1. Germline assignment: CDR1 MDHEN and CDR2 SYDVKM. J was trimmed by 4 bases and V by 5 bases; bases with no gene match: 4. The CDR3 is 13 residues long.

The chain is built from TRBV28 and TRBJ1-1; TRBD1 might be the D (5 bases). This CDR3 contains 14 residues. Germline-derived CDR1 and CDR2 are MDHEN and SYDVKM. V gave up 8 bases and J gave up 0 bases, with 13 bases separating them. The CDR3 coding sequence is TGTGCCAGCGGTGGGGCGAGAATGAACACTGAAGCTTTCTTT. This encodes CASGGARMNTEAFF.

The J gene is TRBJ2-7, the V gene TRBV7-8; D is uncertain. Germline-derived CDR1 and CDR2 are SGHVS and FQNEAQ. The CDR3 totals 12 residues. Trimming took 5 bases from V and 5 from J, leaving 10 bases between them. The CDR3 DNA sequence: TGTGCCAGCAGCCCCGCCGGGCACGAGCAGTACTTC. Translation gives CASSPAGHEQYF.

The gene calls are TRBV10-3 and TRBJ2-2; D not resolved. Germline assignment: CDR1 ENHRY and CDR2 SYGVKD. Between the trimmed V and J ends, which lost 6 bases and 5 bases, there was a span of 10 bases. The CDR3 runs to 13 residues. CDR3 sequence reads: CAISAAGTGELFF. As DNA, the CDR3 is TGTGCCATCAGCGCCGCCGGAACCGGGGAGCTGTTTTTT.

The chain uses TRBV7-2 and TRBJ2-7; 7 bases are shared with TRBD1. With V trimmed by 1 base and J by 4 bases, 7 bases remained unmatched. CDR1 is SGHTA, CDR2 FQGNSA, per germline. The CDR3 runs 15 residues. This CDR3 reads CASSLGDRRFYEQYF. The CDR3 nucleotides read TGTGCCAGCAGCTTAGGGGACAGACGCTTTTACGAGCAGTACTTC.

V gene TRBV11-2 combines with J gene TRBJ1-5; D unclear. CDR1 is SGHAT, CDR2 FQNNGV, per germline. The CDR3 extends over 13 amino acids. Trimming cost V 5 bases and J 9 bases, with 14 bases left between them. CDR3 sequence reads: CASSLRGEWPQHF. CDR3 DNA: TGTGCCAGCAGCCTCCGTGGGGAATGGCCCCAGCATTTT.

This chain uses TRBV14 with TRBJ2-2; D is uncertain. CDR3 length: 14 amino acids. Per the germline V gene, CDR1 is SGHDN and CDR2 is FVKESK. Trimming removed 4 bases from V and 4 bases from J, with 10 bases in between. This CDR3 is CASSPRVTTGELFF. The CDR3 DNA is TGTGCCAGCAGCCCCCGGGTAACCACCGGGGAGCTGTTTTTT.

The chain couples TRBV7-6 to TRBJ1-2; D may be TRBD1 (5 bases). The germline V gene encodes CDR1 SGHVS and CDR2 FNYEAQ. V shed 1 base and J shed 8 bases, with 11 bases lying between them. The CDR3 spans 13 residues. CDR3 coding DNA: TGTGCCAGCAGCTTAGACGCCCGGGGGGGCTACACCTTC. It specifies CASSLDARGGYTF.